This T cell receptor (beta chain) was captured by sequencing in a study of shared clonotypes between healthy human individuals. Investigators spread the genomic DNA of each subset evenly over several immunoSEQ plates. PCR replicates performed on unsorted PBMC used approximately 0.3 ug DNA, 28,000 or so T cell genomes. On ten immunoSEQ deep assay plates, unsorted PBMC DNA was sequenced. The authors' processing: Junction-only immunoSEQ sequences carried no quality scores, so filtering differed. The protocol was immunoSEQ multiplex PCR, while the TCRdb copy is restricted to in-frame clones and leaves out a portion. The DNA was the basis for D and trimming; V, J and clone size are from that table. The sample has some 530,000 clones, around 73% seen once; the top ten hold approximately 12%. Germline CDR1 reads SEHNR; CDR2 reads FQNEAQ (reference sequence). This CDR3 is 13 amino acids long. Between the trimmed V and J ends, which lost 5 bases and 7 bases, there was a span of 14 bases.

The clonotype was recovered from a woman between 40 and 55 years old in good health. Some clones in this sample may be carry-over from other donors' samples. The rearrangement joins TRBV7-9 to TRBJ1-2; D is unclear. Sequencing was done on a sample of PBMCs. The CDR3 DNA follows: TGTGCCAGCAGCCCCCGGCAGGTGGGTGGCTACACCTTC. This translates into CASSPRQVGGYTF.